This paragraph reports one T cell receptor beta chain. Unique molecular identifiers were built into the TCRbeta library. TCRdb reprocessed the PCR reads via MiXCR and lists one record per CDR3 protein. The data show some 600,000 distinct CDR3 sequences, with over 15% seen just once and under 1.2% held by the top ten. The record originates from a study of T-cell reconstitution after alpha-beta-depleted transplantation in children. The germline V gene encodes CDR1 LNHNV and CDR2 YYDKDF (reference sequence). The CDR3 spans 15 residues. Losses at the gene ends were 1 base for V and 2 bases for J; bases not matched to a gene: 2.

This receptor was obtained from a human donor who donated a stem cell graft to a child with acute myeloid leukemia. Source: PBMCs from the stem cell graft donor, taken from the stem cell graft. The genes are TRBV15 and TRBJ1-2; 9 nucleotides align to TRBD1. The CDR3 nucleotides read TGTGCCACCAGCAGAGGGGACAGGGTGAACTATGGCTACACCTTC. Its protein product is CATSRGDRVNYGYTF.